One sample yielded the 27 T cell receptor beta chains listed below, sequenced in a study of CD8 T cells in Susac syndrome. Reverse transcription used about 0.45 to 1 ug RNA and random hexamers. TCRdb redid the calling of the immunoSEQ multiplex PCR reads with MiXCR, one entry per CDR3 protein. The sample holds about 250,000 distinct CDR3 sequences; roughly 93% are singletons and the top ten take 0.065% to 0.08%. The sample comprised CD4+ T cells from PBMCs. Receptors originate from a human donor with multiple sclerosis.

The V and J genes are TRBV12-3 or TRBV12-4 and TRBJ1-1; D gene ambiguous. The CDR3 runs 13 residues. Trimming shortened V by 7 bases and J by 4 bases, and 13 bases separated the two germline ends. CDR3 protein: CASTPQRGTEAFF. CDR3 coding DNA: TGTGCCAGCACCCCCCAGCGTGGCACTGAAGCTTTCTTT.

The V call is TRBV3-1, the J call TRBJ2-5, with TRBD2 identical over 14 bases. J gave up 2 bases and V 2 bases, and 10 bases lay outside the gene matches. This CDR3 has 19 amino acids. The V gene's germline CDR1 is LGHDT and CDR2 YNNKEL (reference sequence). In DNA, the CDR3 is TGTGCCAGCAGCCAACGAAGCGTTTGGACTAGCGGGAGGCAAGAGACCCAGTACTTC. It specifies CASSQRSVWTSGRQETQYF.

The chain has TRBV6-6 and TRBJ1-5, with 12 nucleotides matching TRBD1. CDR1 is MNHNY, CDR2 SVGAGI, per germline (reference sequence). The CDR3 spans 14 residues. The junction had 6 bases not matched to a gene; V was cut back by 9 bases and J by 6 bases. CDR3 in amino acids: CASRDRGHGQPQHF. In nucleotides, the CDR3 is TGTGCCAGTCGGGACAGGGGGCATGGTCAGCCCCAGCATTTT.

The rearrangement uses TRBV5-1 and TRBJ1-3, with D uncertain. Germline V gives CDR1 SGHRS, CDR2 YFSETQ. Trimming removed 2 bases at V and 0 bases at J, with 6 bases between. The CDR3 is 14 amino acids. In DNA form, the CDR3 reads TGCGCCAGCAGCTTCGATCTCTCTGGAAACACCATATATTTT. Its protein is CASSFDLSGNTIYF. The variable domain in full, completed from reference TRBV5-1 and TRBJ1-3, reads KAGVTQTPRYLIKTRGQQVTLSCSPISGHRSVSWYQQTPGQGLQFLFEYFSETQRNKGNFPGRFSGRQFSNSRSEMNVSTLELGDSALYLCASSFDLSGNTIYFGEGSWLTVV.

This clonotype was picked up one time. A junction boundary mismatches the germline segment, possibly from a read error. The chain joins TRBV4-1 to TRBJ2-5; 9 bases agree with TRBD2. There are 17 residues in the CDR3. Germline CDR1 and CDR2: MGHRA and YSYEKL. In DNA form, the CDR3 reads TGCGCCAGCAGCCAAGTGCTAGCGGGGCACCCCCAAGGGACCCAGTACTTC. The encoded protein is CASSQVLAGHPQGTQYF.

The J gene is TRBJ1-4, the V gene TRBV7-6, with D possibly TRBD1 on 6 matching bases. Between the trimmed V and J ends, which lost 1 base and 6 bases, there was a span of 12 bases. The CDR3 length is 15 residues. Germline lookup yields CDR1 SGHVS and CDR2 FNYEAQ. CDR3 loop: CASSLVGGGDEKLFF. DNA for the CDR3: TGTGCCAGCAGCTTAGTCGGGGGCGGGGATGAAAAACTGTTTTTT.

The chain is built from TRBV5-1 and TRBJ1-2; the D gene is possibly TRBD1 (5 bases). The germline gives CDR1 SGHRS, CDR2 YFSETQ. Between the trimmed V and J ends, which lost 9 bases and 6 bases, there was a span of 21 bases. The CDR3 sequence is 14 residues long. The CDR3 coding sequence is TGCGCCACCAGGCGGGAGACAGTGTCCGATGGCTACACCTTC. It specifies CATRRETVSDGYTF.

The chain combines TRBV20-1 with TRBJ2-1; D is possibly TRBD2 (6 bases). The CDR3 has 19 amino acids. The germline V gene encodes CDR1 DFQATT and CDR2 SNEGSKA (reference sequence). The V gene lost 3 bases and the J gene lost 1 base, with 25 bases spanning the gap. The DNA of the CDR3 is TGCAGTGCTAGTCCGAGTCGCGGAGGGCCGCTGAGATCCTACAATGAGCAGTTCTTC. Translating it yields CSASPSRGGPLRSYNEQFF.

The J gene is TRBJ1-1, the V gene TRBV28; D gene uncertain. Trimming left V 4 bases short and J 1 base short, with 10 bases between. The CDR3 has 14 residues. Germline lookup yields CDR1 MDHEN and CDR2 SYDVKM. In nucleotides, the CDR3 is TGTGCCAGCAGTTCCCCACCAGCGAACACTGAAGCTTTCTTT. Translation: CASSSPPANTEAFF.

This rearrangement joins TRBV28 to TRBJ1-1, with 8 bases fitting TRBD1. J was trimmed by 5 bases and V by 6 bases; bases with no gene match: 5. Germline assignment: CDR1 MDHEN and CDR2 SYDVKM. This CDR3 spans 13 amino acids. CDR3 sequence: CASRTGGGTEAFF. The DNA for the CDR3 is TGTGCCAGCAGAACAGGGGGAGGAACTGAAGCTTTCTTT.

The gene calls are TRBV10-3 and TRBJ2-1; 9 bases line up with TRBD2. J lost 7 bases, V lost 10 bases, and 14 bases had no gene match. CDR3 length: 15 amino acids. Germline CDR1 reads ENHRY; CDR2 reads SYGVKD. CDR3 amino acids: CATKEPLAGRNEQFF. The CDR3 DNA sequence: TGTGCCACCAAAGAGCCGCTAGCGGGACGGAATGAGCAGTTCTTC.

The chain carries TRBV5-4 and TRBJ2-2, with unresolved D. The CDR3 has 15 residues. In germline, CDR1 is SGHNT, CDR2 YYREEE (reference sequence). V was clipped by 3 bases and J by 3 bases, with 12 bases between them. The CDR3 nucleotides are TGTGCCAGCAGCTCACAGAAAATGGACACCGGGGAGCTGTTTTTT. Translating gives CASSSQKMDTGELFF.

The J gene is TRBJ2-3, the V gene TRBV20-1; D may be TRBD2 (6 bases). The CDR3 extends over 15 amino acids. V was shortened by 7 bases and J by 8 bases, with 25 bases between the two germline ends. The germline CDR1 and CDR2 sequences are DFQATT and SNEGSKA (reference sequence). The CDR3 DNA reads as TGCAGTGTCCAAATCCCAACGGGGGAATTGGGTACGCAGTATTTT. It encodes CSVQIPTGELGTQYF.

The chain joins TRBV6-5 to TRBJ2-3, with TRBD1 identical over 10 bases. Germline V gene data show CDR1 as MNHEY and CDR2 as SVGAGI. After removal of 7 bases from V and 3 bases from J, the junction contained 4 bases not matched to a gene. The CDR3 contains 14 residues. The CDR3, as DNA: TGTGCCAGCAAACCGGGACAGGGGACAGATACGCAGTATTTT. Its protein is CASKPGQGTDTQYF.

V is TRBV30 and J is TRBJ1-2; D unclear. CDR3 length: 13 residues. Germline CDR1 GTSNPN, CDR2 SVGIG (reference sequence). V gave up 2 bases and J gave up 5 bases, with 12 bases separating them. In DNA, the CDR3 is TGTGCCTGGAGTTTTTCCGGCGGGTATGGCTACACCTTC. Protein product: CAWSFSGGYGYTF.

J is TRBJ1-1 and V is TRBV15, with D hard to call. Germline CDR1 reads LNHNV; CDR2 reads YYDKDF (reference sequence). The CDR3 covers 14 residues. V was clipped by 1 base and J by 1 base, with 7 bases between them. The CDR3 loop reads CATSRGDGNTEAFF. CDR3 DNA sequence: TGTGCCACCAGCAGAGGCGACGGGAACACTGAAGCTTTCTTT.

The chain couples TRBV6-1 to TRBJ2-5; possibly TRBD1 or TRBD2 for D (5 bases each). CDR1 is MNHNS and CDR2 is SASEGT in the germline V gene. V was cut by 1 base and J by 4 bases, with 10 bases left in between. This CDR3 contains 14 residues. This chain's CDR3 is CASSEGGGLETQYF. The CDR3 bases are TGTGCCAGCAGTGAAGGTGGGGGTTTAGAGACCCAGTACTTC.

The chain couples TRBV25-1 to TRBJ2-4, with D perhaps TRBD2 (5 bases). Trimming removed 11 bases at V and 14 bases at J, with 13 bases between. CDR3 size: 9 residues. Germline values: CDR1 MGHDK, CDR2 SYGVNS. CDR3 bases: TGTGCCCAGCGGTATGGGGAGTACTTC. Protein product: CAQRYGEYF.

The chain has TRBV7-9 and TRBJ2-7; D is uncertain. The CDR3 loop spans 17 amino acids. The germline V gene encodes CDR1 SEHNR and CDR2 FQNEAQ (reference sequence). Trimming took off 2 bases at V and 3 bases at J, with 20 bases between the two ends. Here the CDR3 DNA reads TGTGCCAGCAGCTTACTCTCTATGGGGATTGGCCACTACGAGCAGTACGTC. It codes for CASSLLSMGIGHYEQYV.

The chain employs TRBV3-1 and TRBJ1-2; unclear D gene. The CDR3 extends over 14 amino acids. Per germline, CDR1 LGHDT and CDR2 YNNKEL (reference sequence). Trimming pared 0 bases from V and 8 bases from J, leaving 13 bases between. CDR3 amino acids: CASSQDQQLMGYTF. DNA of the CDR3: TGTGCCAGCAGCCAAGATCAACAGCTTATGGGCTACACCTTC. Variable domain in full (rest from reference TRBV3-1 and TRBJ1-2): DTAVSQTPKYLVTQMGNDKSIKCEQNLGHDTMYWYKQDSKKFLKIMFSYNNKELIINETVPNRFSPKSPDKAHLNLHINSLELGDSAVYFCASSQDQQLMGYTFGSGTRLTVV.

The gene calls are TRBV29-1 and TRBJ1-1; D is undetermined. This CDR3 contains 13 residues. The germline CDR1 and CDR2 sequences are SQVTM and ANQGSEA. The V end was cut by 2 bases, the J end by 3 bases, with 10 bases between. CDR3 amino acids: CSVESWADTEAFF. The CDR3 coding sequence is TGCAGCGTTGAATCATGGGCGGACACTGAAGCTTTCTTT.

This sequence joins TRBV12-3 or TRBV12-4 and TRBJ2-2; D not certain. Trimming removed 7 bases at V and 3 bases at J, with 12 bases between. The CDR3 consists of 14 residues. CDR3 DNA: TGTGCCAGCACCCGACATTCCTACACCGGGGAGCTGTTTTTT. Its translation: CASTRHSYTGELFF.

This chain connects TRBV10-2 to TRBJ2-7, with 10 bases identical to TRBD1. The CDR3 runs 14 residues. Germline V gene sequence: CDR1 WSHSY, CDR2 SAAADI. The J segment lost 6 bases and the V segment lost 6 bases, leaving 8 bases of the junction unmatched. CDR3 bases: TGCGCCAGCAGGCCGGGACAGGGGAGTAGCGAGCAGTACGTC. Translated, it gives CASRPGQGSSEQYV.

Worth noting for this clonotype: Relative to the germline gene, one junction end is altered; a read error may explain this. The CDR3 spells CASSVAVATNTQYF. The CDR3 DNA follows: TGTGCCAGCAGCGTGGCGGTCGCCACAAATACGCAGTATTTT. The chain uses TRBV7-2 and TRBJ2-3, with unresolved D. This CDR3 is built from 14 residues. Germline CDR1 and CDR2: SGHTA and FQGNSA.

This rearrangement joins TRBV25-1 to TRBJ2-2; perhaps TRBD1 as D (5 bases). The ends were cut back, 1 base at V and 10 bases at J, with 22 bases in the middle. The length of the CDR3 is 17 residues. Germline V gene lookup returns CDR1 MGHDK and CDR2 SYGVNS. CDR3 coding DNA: TGTGCCAGCAGTGAATTAACGTTTCGGACAACCGGTGAGGAGCTGTTTTTT. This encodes CASSELTFRTTGEELFF.

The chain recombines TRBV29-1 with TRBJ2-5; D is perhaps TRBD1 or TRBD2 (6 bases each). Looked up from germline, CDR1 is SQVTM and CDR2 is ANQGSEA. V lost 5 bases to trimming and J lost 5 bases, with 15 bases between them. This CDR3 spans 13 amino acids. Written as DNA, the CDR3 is TGCAGCGTTTCGAGGGGGGTTCAGGAGACCCAGTACTTC. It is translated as CSVSRGVQETQYF.

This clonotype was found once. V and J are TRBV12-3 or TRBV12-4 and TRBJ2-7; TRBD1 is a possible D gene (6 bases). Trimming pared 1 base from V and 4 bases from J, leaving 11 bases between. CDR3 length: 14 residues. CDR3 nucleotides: TGTGCCAGCAGTTTAGGACAGGAACCTTACGAGCAGTACGTC. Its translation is CASSLGQEPYEQYV.